One T cell receptor (beta chain) is described in this entry. The antigen remains unidentified. TCRdb passed the reads through MiXCR, listing each CDR3 protein once. Among around 800,000 distinct CDR3 sequences listed, approximately 29% were seen once. This record belongs to a study of T cell repertoires in cytomegalovirus infection. Study in general: CMV epitopes used comprised recently identified HLA-C-restricted ones and well-studied HLA-B-restricted ones.

The length of the CDR3 is 12 residues. Trimming took 8 bases from V and 4 from J, leaving 9 bases between them. The V gene's germline CDR1 is WSHSY and CDR2 SAAADI. This TCR was recovered from a human donor in good health (CMV status not recorded). Some clones in this sample may be carry-over from other donors' samples. V and J are TRBV10-2 and TRBJ2-1, with D possibly TRBD2 on 6 matching bases. The starting material was cultured CD8+ T cells from PBMCs, obtained from culture after CMV antigen stimulation. CDR3 coding DNA: TGCGCCAGCCTCCGGGGGTACAATGAGCAGTTCTTC. Amino acid sequence: CASLRGYNEQFF.